This T cell receptor beta chain was sequenced during a study of regulatory T cells. Patients aged 2 to 39 years had fewer naive and more memory CD4+ and CD8+ T cells. V shed 4 bases and J 3 bases; nucleotides not matched to a gene: 3. The CDR3 runs 14 residues. Whole-study findings and limits: Patient repertoires had restricted TRB V-J pairs and skewed V and J usage, most in Tregs. Control CD8+ cells showed a nonsignificant trend toward higher Shannon entropy than patient CD8+ cells.

Remarks on this clone: Its antigen is not known.

Primers: 52 TRBV forward and 13 TRBJ reverse. Libraries were prepared by immunoSEQ multiplex PCR; TCRdb keeps only in-frame clonotypes and omits some of them. The sample includes about 6,100 clones, under 85% of them seen just once. The TCR sequence derives from a child under 18 with CD3G deficiency. The source material was CD8+ T cells sorted from blood. This chain uses TRBV7-1 with TRBJ2-5; 9 bases match TRBD1. TRBV7-1 is noted as an ORF with a role that remains uncertain. CDR3 sequence (DNA): TGTGCCAGCAGCTTAGGGACAGGGAAAGAGACCCAGTACTTC. Translating it yields CASSLGTGKETQYF.